This is a list of T cell receptor beta chains from one sample in a study of blood T cell repertoires in COVID-19. The data were produced by immunoSEQ multiplex PCR, yet TCRdb's version contains in-frame clones alone and is incomplete. Counted here are over 200,000 clones, 84% occurring once; the ten biggest clones make up about 8.3%. Sample: peripheral blood. The receptors shown here come from a woman older than 75 with COVID-19, enrolled during active disease. Each CDR3 is given with its conserved first and last residue. The D gene is left open where the match is weak. Only part of the rows carry a size: once, few, many, or a class if the clone is expanded.

v_gene: TRBV5-1
j_gene: TRBJ2-7
abundance: NA
d_gene: TRBD2
CDR3aa: CASSLTSGSYEQYF
CDR3nt: TGCGCCAGCAGCTTAACTAGCGGGAGTTACGAGCAGTACTTC

v_gene: TRBV28
j_gene: TRBJ1-5
abundance: NA
d_gene: TRBD1
CDR3aa: CASRGTGEIRTQHF
CDR3nt: TGTGCCAGCAGGGGGACAGGCGAAATCAGGACCCAGCATTTT

v_gene: TRBV4-2
j_gene: TRBJ2-3
abundance: NA
d_gene: NA
CDR3aa: CASSQDTYGGNTDTQYF
CDR3nt: TGTGCCAGCAGCCAAGATACTTACGGGGGAAACACAGATACGCAGTATTTT

v_gene: TRBV7-2
j_gene: TRBJ1-2
abundance: NA
d_gene: NA
CDR3aa: CASSLGQGVDYGYTF
CDR3nt: TGTGCCAGCAGCTTAGGGCAGGGTGTCGACTATGGCTACACCTTC

v_gene: TRBV2
j_gene: TRBJ1-6
abundance: once
d_gene: TRBD1
CDR3aa: CATEFYRGSPLHF
CDR3nt: TGTGCCACCGAATTTTACAGGGGTTCACCCCTCCACTTT

v_gene: TRBV11-2
j_gene: TRBJ1-1
abundance: NA
d_gene: NA
CDR3aa: CASSLGTSSREAFF
CDR3nt: TGTGCCAGCAGCTTAGGGACTTCCTCACGGGAAGCTTTCTTT

v_gene: TRBV18
j_gene: TRBJ1-1
abundance: NA
d_gene: NA
CDR3aa: CASSYRDRDTEAFF
CDR3nt: TGTGCCAGCTCCTACAGGGATCGGGACACTGAAGCTTTCTTT

v_gene: TRBV3-1/TRBV3-2
j_gene: TRBJ2-5
abundance: NA
d_gene: NA
CDR3aa: CASSQAQETQYF
CDR3nt: TGTGCCAGCAGCCAAGCGCAAGAGACCCAGTACTTC

v_gene: TRBV5-1
j_gene: TRBJ2-1
abundance: once
d_gene: NA
CDR3aa: CASSDTTGPNEQFF
CDR3nt: TGCGCCAGCAGCGACACAACAGGGCCCAATGAGCAGTTCTTC

v_gene: TRBV19
j_gene: TRBJ1-5
abundance: NA
d_gene: TRBD1
CDR3aa: CASSIVRGTGGNQPQHF
CDR3nt: TGTGCCAGTAGTATAGTACGCGGGACAGGGGGGAATCAGCCCCAGCATTTT

v_gene: TRBV7-9
j_gene: TRBJ1-2
abundance: NA
d_gene: NA
CDR3aa: CASSLVGVYYGYTF
CDR3nt: TGTGCCAGCAGCTTAGTCGGGGTATACTATGGCTACACCTTC

v_gene: TRBV29-1
j_gene: TRBJ2-5
abundance: NA
d_gene: NA
CDR3aa: CSAADPAKRQETQYF
CDR3nt: TGCAGCGCCGCGGACCCGGCCAAGCGGCAAGAGACCCAGTACTTC

v_gene: TRBV6-6
j_gene: TRBJ1-1
abundance: NA
d_gene: NA
CDR3aa: CASSPLEGGGTEAFF
CDR3nt: TGTGCCAGCAGTCCACTCGAAGGTGGCGGAACTGAAGCTTTCTTT

v_gene: TRBV28
j_gene: TRBJ1-6
abundance: few
d_gene: NA
CDR3aa: CASNGRNNSPLHF
CDR3nt: TGTGCCAGCAATGGCAGGAATAATTCACCCCTCCACTTT

v_gene: TRBV19
j_gene: TRBJ2-5
abundance: few
d_gene: TRBD1
CDR3aa: CASSKLGTGEETQYF
CDR3nt: TGTGCCAGTAGTAAACTCGGGACAGGGGAAGAGACCCAGTACTTC

v_gene: TRBV3-1/TRBV3-2
j_gene: TRBJ2-3
abundance: NA
d_gene: NA
CDR3aa: CASSQASDTQYF
CDR3nt: TGTGCCAGCAGCCAAGCCTCAGATACGCAGTATTTT

v_gene: TRBV3-1/TRBV3-2
j_gene: TRBJ1-3
abundance: NA
d_gene: NA
CDR3aa: CASSNRDTHLHF
CDR3nt: TGTGCCAGCAGCAACCGGGACACCCATTTACATTTT

v_gene: TRBV5-1
j_gene: TRBJ1-1
abundance: once
d_gene: NA
CDR3aa: CASSSLFAGANTEAFF
CDR3nt: TGCGCCAGCAGCTCCCTCTTTGCGGGGGCGAACACTGAAGCTTTCTTT

v_gene: TRBV5-1
j_gene: TRBJ1-1
abundance: NA
d_gene: TRBD1
CDR3aa: CASSLGGQGNTEAFF
CDR3nt: TGCGCCAGCAGCTTGGGAGGACAGGGGAACACTGAAGCTTTCTTT

v_gene: TRBV19
j_gene: TRBJ2-7
abundance: NA
d_gene: NA
CDR3aa: CASSPRGQGGYEQYF
CDR3nt: TGTGCCAGTAGTCCCCGAGGTCAGGGCGGCTACGAGCAGTACTTC

v_gene: TRBV18
j_gene: TRBJ1-2
abundance: once
d_gene: TRBD1
CDR3aa: CASSPPQGITWGYTF
CDR3nt: TGTGCCAGCTCACCACCACAGGGGATAACCTGGGGCTACACCTTC

v_gene: TRBV5-4
j_gene: TRBJ1-1
abundance: NA
d_gene: TRBD1
CDR3aa: CASSAKDRGNTEAFF
CDR3nt: TGTGCCAGCAGCGCAAAGGACAGGGGGAACACTGAAGCTTTCTTT

v_gene: TRBV6-4
j_gene: TRBJ2-2
abundance: NA
d_gene: NA
CDR3aa: CASKEGQTTGELFF
CDR3nt: TGTGCCAGCAAGGAGGGACAGACCACCGGGGAGCTGTTTTTT

v_gene: TRBV5-4
j_gene: TRBJ1-2
abundance: NA
d_gene: NA
CDR3aa: CASSLQQGSRGYTF
CDR3nt: TGTGCCAGCAGCTTGCAGCAGGGGAGTCGGGGCTACACCTTC

v_gene: TRBV5-8
j_gene: TRBJ1-6
abundance: NA
d_gene: NA
CDR3aa: CASSLAAGLGSYNSPLHF
CDR3nt: TGTGCCAGCAGCTTGGCGGCAGGGTTAGGCTCCTATAATTCACCCCTCCACTTT

v_gene: TRBV11-2
j_gene: TRBJ2-7
abundance: few
d_gene: NA
CDR3aa: CASSHGQTYEQYF
CDR3nt: TGTGCCAGCAGCCATGGACAAACCTACGAGCAGTACTTC

v_gene: TRBV20-1
j_gene: TRBJ2-1
abundance: NA
d_gene: TRBD2
CDR3aa: CSASWLAGVHEQFF
CDR3nt: TGCAGTGCTAGTTGGCTAGCGGGAGTTCATGAGCAGTTCTTC

v_gene: TRBV4-1
j_gene: TRBJ1-1
abundance: NA
d_gene: NA
CDR3aa: CASSPLPNPTEAFF
CDR3nt: TGCGCCAGCAGCCCGCTGCCTAACCCCACTGAAGCTTTCTTT

v_gene: TRBV19
j_gene: TRBJ1-1
abundance: NA
d_gene: NA
CDR3aa: CASSIVGRVGTEAFF
CDR3nt: TGTGCCAGTAGTATAGTAGGCCGGGTCGGCACTGAAGCTTTCTTT

v_gene: TRBV19
j_gene: TRBJ1-3
abundance: NA
d_gene: NA
CDR3aa: CASSKEAVSGNTIYF
CDR3nt: TGTGCCAGTAGTAAAGAGGCGGTCTCTGGAAACACCATATATTTT

v_gene: TRBV28
j_gene: TRBJ1-1
abundance: once
d_gene: TRBD1
CDR3aa: CASSGGQGVNTEAFF
CDR3nt: TGTGCCAGCAGTGGCGGACAGGGGGTGAACACTGAAGCTTTCTTT

v_gene: TRBV4-2
j_gene: TRBJ1-3
abundance: NA
d_gene: TRBD1
CDR3aa: CASSQVGDRENTIYF
CDR3nt: TGTGCCAGCAGCCAAGTCGGGGACAGGGAAAACACCATATATTTT

v_gene: TRBV2
j_gene: TRBJ1-5
abundance: NA
d_gene: NA
CDR3aa: CASSEMGSRVFNQPQHF
CDR3nt: TGTGCCAGCAGTGAAATGGGGTCCAGGGTCTTCAATCAGCCCCAGCATTTT

v_gene: TRBV5-1
j_gene: TRBJ1-2
abundance: few
d_gene: TRBD1
CDR3aa: CASSLGQGPNGYTF
CDR3nt: TGCGCCAGCAGCTTGGGACAGGGGCCCAATGGCTACACCTTC

v_gene: TRBV6-5
j_gene: TRBJ1-1
abundance: NA
d_gene: NA
CDR3aa: CATLDSHTEAFF
CDR3nt: TGTGCCACCCTTGACAGTCACACTGAAGCTTTCTTT

v_gene: TRBV3-1/TRBV3-2
j_gene: TRBJ2-5
abundance: NA
d_gene: TRBD1
CDR3aa: CASSQGTGRQETQYF
CDR3nt: TGTGCCAGCAGCCAAGGGACAGGGAGGCAAGAGACCCAGTACTTC

v_gene: TRBV5-4
j_gene: TRBJ2-1
abundance: NA
d_gene: NA
CDR3aa: CASSLEQGNYNEQFF
CDR3nt: TGTGCCAGCAGCTTGGAACAGGGAAACTACAATGAGCAGTTCTTC

v_gene: TRBV19
j_gene: TRBJ1-2
abundance: NA
d_gene: NA
CDR3aa: CASLGRGGYTF
CDR3nt: TGTGCCTCTCTTGGGAGGGGTGGCTACACCTTC

v_gene: TRBV7-9
j_gene: TRBJ1-4
abundance: NA
d_gene: NA
CDR3aa: CASSLKAARADEKLFF
CDR3nt: TGTGCCAGCAGCTTAAAGGCTGCGAGGGCGGATGAAAAACTGTTTTTT

v_gene: TRBV5-8
j_gene: TRBJ1-2
abundance: NA
d_gene: TRBD1
CDR3aa: CASSLRFRGRELGYTF
CDR3nt: TGTGCCAGCAGCTTGAGGTTTAGGGGGCGCGAGCTTGGCTACACCTTC

v_gene: TRBV25-1
j_gene: TRBJ2-7
abundance: NA
d_gene: NA
CDR3aa: CASQGGDPTGEQYF
CDR3nt: TGTGCTTCCCAAGGTGGGGATCCCACAGGCGAGCAGTACTTC

v_gene: TRBV28
j_gene: TRBJ2-7
abundance: once
d_gene: NA
CDR3aa: CASSLTRYEQYF
CDR3nt: TGTGCCAGCAGTTTAACGCGGTACGAGCAGTACTTC

v_gene: TRBV4-2
j_gene: TRBJ2-3
abundance: NA
d_gene: TRBD2
CDR3aa: CASSQEYTASGRSDTQYF
CDR3nt: TGTGCCAGCAGCCAAGAATATACGGCTAGCGGGAGATCAGATACGCAGTATTTT

v_gene: TRBV29-1
j_gene: TRBJ1-1
abundance: once
d_gene: NA
CDR3aa: CSVVRGSTEAFF
CDR3nt: TGCAGCGTTGTTAGGGGGAGCACTGAAGCTTTCTTT

v_gene: TRBV18
j_gene: TRBJ1-5
abundance: NA
d_gene: TRBD1
CDR3aa: CASSRTTGVNQPQHF
CDR3nt: TGTGCCAGCTCACGGACTACAGGGGTTAATCAGCCCCAGCATTTT

v_gene: TRBV28
j_gene: TRBJ1-5
abundance: once
d_gene: NA
CDR3aa: CASIMTPLNQPQHF
CDR3nt: TGTGCCAGCATCATGACTCCCCTAAATCAGCCCCAGCATTTT

v_gene: TRBV28
j_gene: TRBJ2-1
abundance: once
d_gene: NA
CDR3aa: CASSLPRGSNNEQFF
CDR3nt: TGTGCCAGCAGTCTCCCTCGGGGGTCGAACAATGAGCAGTTCTTC

v_gene: TRBV5-1
j_gene: TRBJ1-4
abundance: NA
d_gene: TRBD1
CDR3aa: CASSLTGGEKLFF
CDR3nt: TGCGCCAGCAGTTTAACAGGGGGAGAAAAACTGTTTTTT

v_gene: TRBV5-4
j_gene: TRBJ1-1
abundance: NA
d_gene: NA
CDR3aa: CASSLGRARDTEAFF
CDR3nt: TGTGCCAGCAGCTTGGGACGAGCGAGGGACACTGAAGCTTTCTTT

v_gene: TRBV10-3
j_gene: TRBJ2-2
abundance: NA
d_gene: TRBD2
CDR3aa: CAIKGLAGGPGELFF
CDR3nt: TGTGCCATCAAGGGACTAGCGGGAGGGCCCGGGGAGCTGTTTTTT

v_gene: TRBV5-6
j_gene: TRBJ1-1
abundance: NA
d_gene: NA
CDR3aa: CASSPTDQPGAFF
CDR3nt: TGTGCCAGCAGCCCGACGGATCAACCGGGAGCTTTCTTT

v_gene: TRBV10-3
j_gene: TRBJ2-7
abundance: NA
d_gene: NA
CDR3aa: CAIGRLATTHEQYF
CDR3nt: TGTGCCATCGGGAGGCTAGCGACGACCCACGAGCAGTACTTC

v_gene: TRBV18
j_gene: TRBJ1-4
abundance: NA
d_gene: NA
CDR3aa: CASSPSQDSNEKLFF
CDR3nt: TGTGCCAGCTCACCTTCTCAGGACAGTAATGAAAAACTGTTTTTT

v_gene: TRBV4-2
j_gene: TRBJ2-3
abundance: NA
d_gene: TRBD2
CDR3aa: CASSQGKTSGGPDTQYF
CDR3nt: TGTGCCAGCAGCCAAGGGAAGACTAGCGGGGGACCAGATACGCAGTATTTT